The rows below give T cell receptor beta chains drawn from one sample of a study of blood T cell repertoires in COVID-19. Generated by immunoSEQ multiplex PCR, the TCRdb table keeps only in-frame clones and is missing some. Here the sample spans about 200,000 clones, roughly 82% being singletons. The specimen was peripheral blood. The source of these receptors is a human donor in a cohort sampled during active COVID-19. Both conserved end residues are part of each CDR3. The D gene is left open where the match is weak. Some rows mark clone size as missing; the rest say once, few, many or name a class of expanded clone.

j_call d_call v_call clone_size cdr3_aa cdr3_nt
TRBJ1-1 . TRBV28 . CASSLSVPVTEAFF TGTGCCAGCAGTTTGTCGGTACCTGTCACTGAAGCTTTCTTT
TRBJ2-7 . TRBV7-9 once CASSLVGDREQYF TGTGCCAGCAGCTTAGTCGGGGATCGGGAGCAGTACTTC
TRBJ1-1 . TRBV27 . CASSLYQGNTEAFF TGTGCCAGCAGTTTATATCAGGGTAACACTGAAGCTTTCTTT
TRBJ1-4 . TRBV2 . CASSEEHIGVDEKLFF TGTGCCAGCAGTGAAGAGCATATAGGGGTGGATGAAAAACTGTTTTTT
TRBJ2-5 TRBD2 TRBV3-1/TRBV3-2 . CASSRRLGLAGKRQETQYF TGTGCCAGCAGCCGCCGGCTGGGACTAGCGGGAAAACGTCAAGAGACCCAGTACTTC
TRBJ2-1 TRBD2 TRBV6-5 . CASRNLAGGVNEQFF TGTGCCAGCAGAAATCTAGCGGGAGGGGTGAATGAGCAGTTCTTC
TRBJ1-5 . TRBV19 . CASSTSGSNQPQHF TGTGCCAGTAGTACCTCGGGGAGCAATCAGCCCCAGCATTTT
TRBJ2-7 TRBD2 TRBV28 . CASMGLVYEQYF TGTGCCAGCATGGGACTAGTCTACGAGCAGTACTTC
TRBJ2-3 TRBD2 TRBV4-2 . CASSQSGAGGGTDTQYF TGTGCCAGCAGCCAATCAGGCGCGGGAGGGGGCACAGATACGCAGTATTTT
TRBJ1-1 TRBD1 TRBV18 once CASSATDRDRAFF TGTGCCAGCTCAGCAACAGACCGGGACAGGGCTTTCTTT
TRBJ1-5 . TRBV1 . CTSSPIRVNQPQHF TGCACCAGCAGCCCGATCAGGGTCAATCAGCCCCAGCATTTT
TRBJ2-1 TRBD2 TRBV14 . CASSESGRALVREQFF TGTGCCAGCAGCGAGAGCGGGAGGGCCTTGGTTCGTGAGCAGTTCTTC
TRBJ1-3 TRBD1 TRBV5-1 . CASSLEVTGGVGNTIYF TGCGCCAGCAGCTTGGAAGTGACAGGGGGCGTAGGAAACACCATATATTTT
TRBJ2-2 TRBD1 TRBV5-1 . CASSAPGTGTTGELFF TGCGCCAGCAGCGCCCCCGGGACAGGGACCACCGGGGAGCTGTTTTTT
TRBJ2-7 . TRBV5-1 once CASRGVYEQYF TGCGCCAGCAGGGGCGTGTACGAGCAGTACTTC
TRBJ1-1 TRBD1 TRBV11-2 . CASSPDRAAFF TGTGCCAGCAGCCCGGACAGGGCTGCTTTCTTT
TRBJ2-5 . TRBV2 . CASTPPDRGTQYF TGTGCCAGCACACCCCCCGACCGAGGGACCCAGTACTTC
TRBJ2-1 . TRBV7-9 . CASSLRGFEQFF TGTGCCAGCAGCTTGCGAGGCTTTGAGCAGTTCTTC
TRBJ1-4 TRBD1 TRBV7-8 . CASSGQGQGYEKLFF TGTGCCAGCAGCGGACAGGGACAGGGGTATGAAAAACTGTTTTTT
TRBJ1-1 TRBD1 TRBV19 . CASNFRGRGTEAFF TGTGCCAGTAATTTCAGGGGGCGCGGGACTGAAGCTTTCTTT
TRBJ2-1 TRBD2 TRBV10-2 . CASSGTSGRRNEQFF TGCGCCAGCAGTGGGACTAGCGGGAGAAGAAATGAGCAGTTCTTC
TRBJ1-1 TRBD1 TRBV15 . CATSRDSGGAGAFF TGTGCCACCAGCAGAGATTCAGGGGGCGCTGGGGCTTTCTTT
TRBJ2-7 . TRBV11-3 . CASSERAGPRRYEQYF TGTGCCAGCAGTGAAAGGGCGGGGCCGAGACGCTACGAGCAGTACTTC
TRBJ2-1 TRBD2 TRBV6-1 . CASSEKFSWFTSGTPGNEQFF TGTGCCAGCAGTGAAAAGTTTTCGTGGTTTACTAGCGGGACCCCGGGGAATGAGCAGTTCTTC